One sample yielded the 32 T cell receptor beta chains listed below, sequenced in a study of metastatic and nonmetastatic thyroid tumors. No treatment had been given to any patient before thyroid surgery. TCRdb re-analyzed the PCR reads through MiXCR. Of tens of thousands of clones detected, 24% appear once; the ten largest clones hold about 6%. Sequencing was carried out using tumor tissue. The receptor set was obtained from a female donor with papillary thyroid cancer or a benign thyroid nodule (not recorded which). Some clones in this sample may be carry-over from other donors' samples.

Of note for this clone: A read error may produce the germline difference seen at one junction end. The J gene is TRBJ1-2, the V gene TRBV20-1; D possibly corresponds to TRBD1 (5 bases). Germline V gene data show CDR1 as DFQATT and CDR2 as SNEGSKA (reference sequence). CDR3 length: 13 residues. CDR3 DNA sequence: TGCAGTGCTAAAACAGGTTGGGGCTATGGTTACACCTTC. Protein: CSAKTGWGYGYTF.

This chain connects TRBV20-1 to TRBJ2-2; the match to TRBD1 covers 9 bases. Germline loops: CDR1 DFQATT, CDR2 SNEGSKA (reference sequence). This CDR3 region has 14 residues. V shed 6 bases, J shed 9 bases, and the junction held 11 bases outside the gene matches. The CDR3 DNA reads as TGCAGTGCCTCCTGGACAGGGGAAACCTGGGAGCTGTTTTTT. Encoded protein: CSASWTGETWELFF.

This clone occurred a few times. This CDR3 reads CASSTGPWTEAFF. CDR3 in DNA: TGTGCCAGCAGTACAGGGCCGTGGACTGAAGCTTTCTTT. This sequence joins TRBV6-1 and TRBJ1-1, with D tentatively TRBD1 (6 bases). Trimming removed 5 bases from V and 5 bases from J, with 12 bases in between. Germline V gene sequence: CDR1 MNHNS, CDR2 SASEGT. The CDR3 extends over 13 amino acids.

This clone turned up a few times. The chain employs TRBV11-3 and TRBJ2-1, with 8 bases fitting TRBD2. Germline CDR1 reads SGHNT; CDR2 reads YENEEA. V shed 5 bases and J 9 bases; nucleotides not matched to a gene: 9. CDR3 length: 14 amino acids. CDR3 loop: CASSQGLGEGEQFF. CDR3 sequence (DNA): TGTGCCAGCAGCCAGGGACTAGGTGAAGGTGAGCAGTTCTTC.

The table lists this clone with a few counts. The genes are TRBV28 and TRBJ2-1; D perhaps matches TRBD1 (7 bases). V dropped 8 bases and J dropped 8 bases, with 19 bases sitting between them. The CDR3 has 14 residues. Germline values: CDR1 MDHEN, CDR2 SYDVKM. The DNA of the CDR3 is TGTGCCAGCGGGGGGCAGGGGGATATCCATGAGCAGTTCTTC. This gives the protein CASGGQGDIHEQFF.

In its sample, this clone is medium-sized (0.01 to 0.1%). The CDR3 region is CASRAGELFF. In DNA, the CDR3 is TGTGCCAGCAGGGCAGGGGAGCTGTTTTTT. V and J are TRBV6-1 and TRBJ2-2; D gene uncertain. Germline V lookup: CDR1 MNHNS, CDR2 SASEGT. The length of the CDR3 is 10 residues. V gave up 6 bases and J gave up 8 bases, with 4 bases separating them.

This clone came up a few times. J is TRBJ2-1 and V is TRBV7-9; no reliable D call. This CDR3 region has 11 residues. Trimming shortened V by 1 base and J by 9 bases, and 4 bases separated the two germline ends. Germline lookup yields CDR1 SEHNR and CDR2 FQNEAQ (reference sequence). The CDR3 sequence: CASSLVLEQFF. DNA of the CDR3: TGTGCCAGCAGCTTAGTGCTTGAGCAGTTCTTC.

This clone came up a few times. V usage is TRBV4-1 and J usage is TRBJ2-7; 7 nucleotides line up with TRBD2. The V segment lost 0 bases and the J segment 5 bases; nucleotides outside the gene matches: 4. CDR1 is MGHRA, CDR2 YSYEKL, per germline. The CDR3 loop spans 14 amino acids. CDR3 protein: CASSQDPGLDEQYF. CDR3 nucleotides: TGCGCCAGCAGCCAAGATCCTGGACTAGACGAGCAGTACTTC.

The rearrangement uses TRBV10-2 and TRBJ2-1; TRBD2 agrees at 11 bases. J lost 5 bases, V lost 5 bases, and 11 bases had no gene match. Germline V lookup: CDR1 WSHSY, CDR2 SAAADI. The CDR3 totals 17 residues. In nucleotides, the CDR3 is TGCGCCAGCAGTTTCCATAGCGGGAGGGCCAGCGACAATGAGCAGTTCTTC. This encodes CASSFHSGRASDNEQFF.

CDR3 sequence reads: CASSLWGSGPDTQYF. The CDR3, as DNA: TGTGCCAGCAGCTTATGGGGGAGTGGCCCAGATACGCAGTATTTT. This sequence joins TRBV11-1 and TRBJ2-3; D may be TRBD1 or TRBD2 (5 bases each). The CDR3 is 15 residues long. V dropped 2 bases and J dropped 4 bases, with 13 bases sitting between them. Germline CDR1 reads SGHAT; CDR2 reads FQDESV (reference sequence).

The chain joins TRBV15 to TRBJ2-3; D unresolved. Germline V CDR1 and CDR2: LNHNV, YYDKDF (reference sequence). Trimming left V 0 bases short and J 0 bases short, with 19 bases between. This CDR3 has 19 amino acids. The CDR3 coding sequence is TGTGCCACCAGCAGAGATCAGTTGTGGAAAGGTTCTAGCACAGATACGCAGTATTTT. Its protein is CATSRDQLWKGSSTDTQYF. Full variable domain (missing parts from reference TRBV15 and TRBJ2-3): DAMVIQNPRYQVTQFGKPVTLSCSQTLNHNVMYWYQQKSSQAPKLLFHYYDKDFNNEADTPDNFQSRRPNTSFCFLDIRSPGLGDTAMYLCATSRDQLWKGSSTDTQYFGPGTRLTVL.

In its sample, this clone ranks as medium-sized. J is TRBJ1-5 and V is TRBV28; a weak D match, TRBD1 (5 bases). Trimming cost V 8 bases and J 5 bases, with 13 bases left between them. There are 13 residues in the CDR3. Germline V gene data show CDR1 as MDHEN and CDR2 as SYDVKM. Written as DNA, the CDR3 is TGTGCCAGCCGACAGACCCTCGATCAGCCCCAGCATTTT. Protein product: CASRQTLDQPQHF.

This clone was found a few times. One end of the junction is discordant with germline, which a read error may explain. This chain uses TRBV28 with TRBJ2-7, with D possibly being TRBD1 (5 bases). The germline V gene has CDR1 MDHEN and CDR2 SYDVKM. The CDR3 length is 14 residues. The CDR3 coding sequence is TGTGCCAGCAGTTTGGCAGGGCCCCCGGGCGAGAAGTACTTC. It translates to CASSLAGPPGEKYF.

This clone was observed at least ten times. This chain connects TRBV28 to TRBJ1-5; D possibly corresponds to TRBD1 (5 bases). The CDR3 totals 13 residues. The germline V gene encodes CDR1 MDHEN and CDR2 SYDVKM. With 1 base removed from V and 6 bases from J, the gap between germline ends came to 7 bases. The CDR3 DNA is TGTGCCAGCAGTTTATTTAGGGGTCAGCCCCAGCATTTT. This gives the protein CASSLFRGQPQHF.

Turning to this clone: It may be a read error: a sequence one base away is much more abundant. V gene TRBV18 combines with J gene TRBJ2-1, with D perhaps matching TRBD1 (6 bases). The CDR3 is 19 amino acids. With 1 base removed from V and 9 bases from J, the gap between germline ends came to 28 bases. Germline V lookup: CDR1 KGHSH, CDR2 LQKENI. CDR3 sequence reads: CASSPRILRDNQGVGEQFF. The CDR3 coding sequence is TGTGCCAGCTCACCACGCATACTCCGGGACAATCAAGGTGTTGGTGAGCAGTTCTTC.

This clone came up many times. CDR3 nucleotides: TGTGCCAGCAGCTTAGTTGGTGGAAGTACGGAGCTGTTTTTT. Its protein product is CASSLVGGSTELFF. This chain joins TRBV11-2 and TRBJ2-2; D is unclear. The CDR3 contains 14 residues. Trimming left V 1 base short and J 10 bases short, with 13 bases between. CDR1 SGHAT and CDR2 FQNNGV come from the germline V gene.

There are many counts of this clone. This chain connects TRBV19 to TRBJ2-1; 9 bases line up with TRBD2. Germline CDR1 and CDR2: LNHDA and SQIVND (reference sequence). The V segment lost 4 bases and the J segment 5 bases; nucleotides outside the gene matches: 6. The CDR3 consists of 15 residues. CDR3 residues: CASSTLAGPNNEQFF. In nucleotides, the CDR3 is TGTGCCAGTAGTACCCTAGCGGGGCCGAACAATGAGCAGTTCTTC.

For this clone: This may come from a read error, since a much larger clone is one base off. J is TRBJ2-7 and V is TRBV7-9; 8 bases are a match to TRBD2. The CDR3 sequence is 9 residues long. Trimming cost V 10 bases and J 13 bases; bases outside gene matches: 6. Germline V lookup: CDR1 SEHNR, CDR2 FQNEAQ (reference sequence). CDR3 DNA sequence: TGTGCCACCGGGAGGGAAGATTACTTC. The encoded protein is CATGREDYF. Using reference TRBV7-9 and TRBJ2-7 for the parts outside the CDR3, the full variable domain is DTGVSQNPRHKITKRGQNVTFRCDPISEHNRLYWYRQTLGQGPEFLTYFQNEAQLEKSRLLSDRFSAERPKGSFSTLEIQRTEQGDSAMYLCATGREDYFGPGTRLTVT.

J is TRBJ2-7 and V is TRBV27; D gene unclear. With the DNA end fitting TRBJ2-1 better, the J assignment may be wrong. CDR1 MNHEY and CDR2 SMNVEV come from the germline V gene (reference sequence). The CDR3 runs to 13 residues. The CDR3: CASSRGFSYEQFF. CDR3 in DNA: TGTGCCAGCAGCCGAGGTTTTTCCTACGAGCAGTTCTTC.

The V and J genes are TRBV20-1 and TRBJ2-1; 12 positions agree with TRBD2. V dropped 3 bases and J dropped 2; count of bases not matched to a gene: 5. This CDR3 contains 16 residues. Germline CDR1 and CDR2: DFQATT and SNEGSKA (reference sequence). The chain's CDR3 is CSASTSGRRTYNEQFF. CDR3 bases: TGCAGTGCTAGTACTAGCGGGAGGAGGACCTACAATGAGCAGTTCTTC.

CDR3 in DNA: TGTGCCAGCAGTTCCCCGACAGGGAGAAACTATGGCTACACCTTC. Its translation: CASSSPTGRNYGYTF. The chain couples TRBV6-5 to TRBJ1-2; 7 bases fit TRBD1. Germline lookup yields CDR1 MNHEY and CDR2 SVGAGI. Trimming removed 4 bases from V and 2 bases from J; junction bases left unmatched: 7. CDR3 length: 15 residues.

By share, this clone counts as medium-sized. The chain is built from TRBV20-1 and TRBJ2-3; tentatively, D is TRBD1 (7 bases). Between the trimmed V and J ends, which lost 7 bases and 1 base, there was a span of 12 bases. This CDR3 contains 13 residues. Germline V gives CDR1 DFQATT, CDR2 SNEGSKA (reference sequence). The CDR3 reads CSVGGQGTDTQYF. The CDR3 nucleotides are TGCAGTGTGGGAGGACAGGGCACAGATACGCAGTATTTT.

This clone is medium-sized (0.01 to 0.1%). The chain carries TRBV12-3 or TRBV12-4 and TRBJ2-1; D not certain. The ends were cut back, 0 bases at V and 6 bases at J, with 12 bases in the middle. This CDR3 contains 15 residues. The DNA of the CDR3 is TGTGCCAGCAGTTTAGCCGAGCTGGCCCCCAATGAGCAGTTCTTC. Its protein product is CASSLAELAPNEQFF.

The chain carries TRBV6-6 and TRBJ1-2, with D unclear. This CDR3 is built from 15 residues. The ends were cut back, 1 base at V and 0 bases at J, with 9 bases in the middle. Germline loops: CDR1 MNHNY, CDR2 SVGAGI (reference sequence). In DNA, the CDR3 is TGTGCCAGCAGTTACTTGGACCGCCCTAACTATGGCTACACCTTC. Translated: CASSYLDRPNYGYTF.

This clone has a count of ten or more. The chain couples TRBV6-1 to TRBJ2-7; 14 nucleotides agree with TRBD2. The length of the CDR3 is 14 residues. V was pared by 6 bases and J by 2 bases, with 0 bases of the junction left unmatched. Germline lookup yields CDR1 MNHNS and CDR2 SASEGT. The chain's CDR3 is CASRTSGRAYEQYF. As DNA, the CDR3 is TGTGCCAGCAGGACTAGCGGGAGGGCCTACGAGCAGTACTTC.

This clone was recorded at least ten times. V usage is TRBV10-1 and J usage is TRBJ1-2; D unclear. The CDR3 length is 13 residues. Trimming left V 4 bases short and J 3 bases short, with 9 bases between. CDR1 and CDR2 (germline): WNHNN, SYGVQD (reference sequence). The CDR3 sequence is CASSGGIDYGYTF. In DNA form, the CDR3 reads TGCGCCAGCAGTGGGGGTATCGACTATGGCTACACCTTC.

This clone is judged medium-sized (0.01 to 0.1%). The rearrangement joins TRBV7-9 to TRBJ2-1; possibly TRBD1 for D (5 bases). From germline, CDR1 is SEHNR and CDR2 FQNEAQ (reference sequence). Trimming took off 2 bases at V and 6 bases at J, with 11 bases between the two ends. The CDR3 loop spans 14 amino acids. The CDR3 nucleotides read TGTGCCAGCAGCTTATCAGGGCCTTCCAATGAGCAGTTCTTC. The encoded protein is CASSLSGPSNEQFF. The variable domain in full, completed from reference TRBV7-9 and TRBJ2-1, reads DTGVSQNPRHKITKRGQNVTFRCDPISEHNRLYWYRQTLGQGPEFLTYFQNEAQLEKSRLLSDRFSAERPKGSFSTLEIQRTEQGDSAMYLCASSLSGPSNEQFFGPGTRLTVL.

Regarding this clone: One junction end does not reproduce the germline sequence, and a read error may be involved. CDR3 protein: CASSPRLAGVPYNDQFF. CDR3 DNA sequence: TGTGCCAGTAGTCCGAGACTAGCGGGAGTGCCCTACAATGATCAGTTCTTC. This chain connects TRBV19 to TRBJ2-1; TRBD2 aligns across 12 bases. Germline V lookup: CDR1 LNHDA, CDR2 SQIVND (reference sequence). The CDR3 runs to 17 residues.

This clone was observed a few times. The chain's CDR3 is CATSIATVYGYTF. CDR3 DNA: TGTGCCACCAGCATAGCGACAGTCTATGGCTACACCTTC. The rearrangement uses TRBV15 and TRBJ1-2; perhaps TRBD1 as D (5 bases). The CDR3 loop spans 13 amino acids. Germline V gene lookup returns CDR1 LNHNV and CDR2 YYDKDF (reference sequence). V was trimmed by 4 bases and J by 4 bases, leaving 10 bases between them.

V usage is TRBV6-2 or TRBV6-3 and J usage is TRBJ2-3; D remains unclear. CDR1 and CDR2 (germline): MNHEY, SVGEGT. The CDR3 extends over 16 amino acids. V shed 0 bases and J shed 2 bases, with 12 bases lying between them. The CDR3 DNA follows: TGTGCCAGCAGTTACTCCGAGACTCGGAACACAGATACGCAGTATTTT. Its translation: CASSYSETRNTDTQYF.

This clone has only a few counts. The V call is TRBV6-2 or TRBV6-3, the J call TRBJ2-3; 9 bases align to TRBD2. CDR1 is MNHEY, CDR2 SVGEGT, per germline. V lost 3 bases, J lost 7 bases, and 17 bases stayed unmatched. This CDR3 has 18 amino acids. CDR3 nucleotide sequence: TGTGCCAGCAGTTATTACTCACAGCGGGGGGCCAGAGGGAATACGCAGTATTTT. This gives the protein CASSYYSQRGARGNTQYF.

Remarks on this clone: The CDR3 end shows no conserved phenylalanine or tryptophan, and so a read error is likely. This rearrangement joins TRBV20-1 to TRBJ1-1; no clear D. This CDR3 comprises 14 residues. V was pared by 2 bases and J by 1 base, with 11 bases between. Germline lookup yields CDR1 DFQATT and CDR2 SNEGSKA (reference sequence). This chain's CDR3 is CSARLDRANTEAFL. CDR3 DNA: TGCAGTGCTAGACTGGATAGAGCGAACACTGAAGCTTTCCTT.